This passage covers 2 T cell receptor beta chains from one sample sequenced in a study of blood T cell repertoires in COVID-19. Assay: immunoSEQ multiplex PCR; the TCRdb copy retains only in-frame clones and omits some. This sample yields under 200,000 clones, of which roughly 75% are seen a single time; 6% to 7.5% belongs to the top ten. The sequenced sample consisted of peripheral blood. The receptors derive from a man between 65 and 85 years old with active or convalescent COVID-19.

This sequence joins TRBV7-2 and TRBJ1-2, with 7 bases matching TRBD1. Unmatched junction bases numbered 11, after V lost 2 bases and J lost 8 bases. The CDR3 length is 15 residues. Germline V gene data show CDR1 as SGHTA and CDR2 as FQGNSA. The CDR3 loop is CASSLRDRSFGGYTF. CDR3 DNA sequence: TGTGCCAGCAGCTTAAGGGACAGAAGCTTTGGGGGCTACACCTTC.

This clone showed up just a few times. In nucleotides, the CDR3 is TGTGCCAGCCGCGGGACGGCGGCCTACGAGCAGTACTTC. Its protein is CASRGTAAYEQYF. The chain uses TRBV18 and TRBJ2-7; D might be TRBD2 (6 bases). Germline lookup yields CDR1 KGHSH and CDR2 LQKENI. This CDR3 spans 13 amino acids. Between the trimmed V and J ends, which lost 8 bases and 2 bases, there was a span of 13 bases. Together with reference TRBV18 and TRBJ2-7, the CDR3 gives the full variable domain: NAGVMQNPRHLVRRRGQEARLRCSPMKGHSHVYWYRQLPEEGLKFMVYLQKENIIDESGMPKERFSAEFPKEGPSILRIQQVVRGDSAAYFCASRGTAAYEQYFGPGTRLTVT.